The 19 T cell receptor beta chains presented below share a single source sample, sequenced in a study of vaccination effects on CD4 cells after COVID-19. Produced via immunoSEQ multiplex PCR; TCRdb's table is partial and in-frame only. Among roughly 30,000 clones listed, approximately 73% were seen once. The antigens these receptors bind are not known. CD4+ T cells specific for antigen were expanded with viral peptide pools by the ViraFEST assay before sequencing. Having been cultured for around nine days, the cells underwent CD4+ T cell isolation. All vaccine recipients tested negative for nucleocapsid antibodies and had never contracted SARS-CoV-2 infection. The material was CD4+ T cells from PBMCs cultured with HCoV-OC43 spike peptides, obtained before COVID-19 vaccination. The subset denotes: HCoV-OC43 spike overlapping peptide pool stimulation. These receptors all come from a human donor who received a COVID-19 vaccine.

The V and J genes are TRBV19 and TRBJ1-1, with 7 positions matching TRBD1. CDR1 LNHDA and CDR2 SQIVND come from the germline V gene (reference sequence). This CDR3 contains 13 residues. With 5 bases clipped from V and 5 bases from J, the junction kept 5 bases outside the gene matches. In DNA, the CDR3 is TGTGCCAGTAGTCCACAGGGGAAGACTGAAGCTTTCTTT. As protein: CASSPQGKTEAFF.

A few counts support this clone. The V call is TRBV12-5, the J call TRBJ1-5; no clear D gene. Germline CDR1 and CDR2: LGHNT and FRNRAP. The CDR3 runs 13 residues. The V gene lost 5 bases and the J gene lost 9 bases, with 14 bases spanning the gap. CDR3 loop: CASGPDGGRPQHF. In DNA form, the CDR3 reads TGTGCTAGTGGTCCCGACGGTGGAAGGCCCCAGCATTTT.

CDR3 nucleotides: TGTGCCAGCAGCTTGGGACGGCGGCAGGGGGCTTATGGCTACACCTTC. Residues: CASSLGRRQGAYGYTF. The chain has TRBV5-4 and TRBJ1-2; TRBD1 agrees at 8 bases. The CDR3 loop spans 16 amino acids. After removal of 0 bases from V and 5 bases from J, the junction contained 9 bases not matched to a gene. Looked up from germline, CDR1 is SGHNT and CDR2 is YYREEE (reference sequence).

The chain links TRBV4-1 to TRBJ1-5, with 8 positions matching TRBD1. The junction had 6 bases not matched to a gene; V was cut back by 4 bases and J by 4 bases. The germline gives CDR1 MGHRA, CDR2 YSYEKL. The CDR3 is made up of 15 amino acids. In DNA, the CDR3 is TGCGCCAGCAGCCCCAGGGACAGGTTAAATCAGCCCCAGCATTTT. This gives the protein CASSPRDRLNQPQHF.

The chain carries TRBV2 and TRBJ1-5, with D maybe TRBD1 (5 bases). CDR1 and CDR2 from the germline V gene are SNHLY and FYNNEI. There are 13 residues in the CDR3. Between the trimmed V and J ends, which lost 7 bases and 6 bases, there was a span of 13 bases. CDR3 nucleotides: TGTGCCAGCACCAGGGTGTTGGGTCAGCCCCAGCATTTT. It yields the protein CASTRVLGQPQHF.

The chain recombines TRBV5-6 with TRBJ2-6; D perhaps matches TRBD1 (6 bases). The V and J ends lost 2 bases and 4 bases respectively, with 10 bases between them. The CDR3 is 15 residues long. CDR1 and CDR2 from the germline V gene are SGHDT and YYEEEE. CDR3 loop: CASSLTGPGANVLTF. As DNA, the CDR3 is TGTGCCAGCAGCTTAACAGGGCCCGGGGCCAACGTCCTGACTTTC. Together with reference TRBV5-6 and TRBJ2-6, the CDR3 gives the full variable domain: DAGVTQSPTHLIKTRGQQVTLRCSPKSGHDTVSWYQQALGQGPQFIFQYYEEEERQRGNFPDRFSGHQFPNYSSELNVNALLLGDSALYLCASSLTGPGANVLTFGAGSRLTVL.

The table lists this clone with a count of one. The chain has TRBV2 and TRBJ1-1; unclear D gene. From germline, CDR1 is SNHLY and CDR2 FYNNEI. V was pared by 6 bases and J by 0 bases, with 2 bases between. The CDR3 is 11 amino acids. The CDR3 DNA follows: TGTGCCAGCAGCATGAACACTGAAGCTTTCTTT. Encoded protein: CASSMNTEAFF.

The chain is built from TRBV6-5 and TRBJ1-2; TRBD1 might be the D (6 bases). Trimming pared 5 bases from V and 5 bases from J, leaving 12 bases between. The CDR3 loop spans 13 amino acids. In germline, CDR1 is MNHEY, CDR2 SVGAGI. CDR3 DNA: TGTGCCAGCAGTCCCGGGACACTTTATGGCTACACCTTC. Residues: CASSPGTLYGYTF.

The chain carries TRBV9 and TRBJ2-1, with D perhaps TRBD2 (6 bases). Trimming pared 2 bases from V and 7 bases from J, leaving 13 bases between. The CDR3 totals 14 residues. The V gene's germline CDR1 is SGDLS and CDR2 YYNGEE. The CDR3 nucleotides are TGTGCCAGCAGCGTCGAGGACTACATTAATGAGCAGTTCTTC. Amino acid sequence: CASSVEDYINEQFF.

The chain is built from TRBV30 and TRBJ1-2; TRBD1 might be the D (5 bases). The germline gives CDR1 GTSNPN, CDR2 SVGIG (reference sequence). CDR3 size: 13 residues. Between the trimmed V and J ends, which lost 0 bases and 7 bases, there was a span of 12 bases. The CDR3, as DNA: TGTGCCTGGAGTGTGGGGCCGCAGGGTGGCTACACCTTC. Translated: CAWSVGPQGGYTF.

The chain employs TRBV6-5 and TRBJ1-5, with a tentative D call TRBD1 (6 bases). Germline CDR1 is MNHEY and CDR2 is SVGAGI. V gave up 5 bases and J gave up 5 bases, with 13 bases separating them. This CDR3 has 14 amino acids. The CDR3 sequence: CASSTTGGYQPQHF. The CDR3 DNA sequence: TGTGCCAGCAGTACGACAGGTGGCTATCAGCCCCAGCATTTT.

This clone was seen only a few times. This rearrangement joins TRBV4-1 to TRBJ1-5; TRBD1 might be the D (6 bases). The length of the CDR3 is 15 residues. The germline V gene has CDR1 MGHRA and CDR2 YSYEKL. Trimming pared 3 bases from V and 0 bases from J, leaving 9 bases between. The CDR3 DNA reads as TGCGCCAGCAGCCAGAACAGGGATAGCAATCAGCCCCAGCATTTT. Protein product: CASSQNRDSNQPQHF.

The chain is built from TRBV4-3 and TRBJ2-1; unclear D gene. The CDR3 contains 14 residues. Germline values: CDR1 LGHNA, CDR2 YSLEER. Trimming stripped 0 bases from V and 6 bases from J, with 9 bases between. DNA for the CDR3: TGCGCCAGCAGCCAAGATCCTACGAGCAATGAGCAGTTCTTC. Translation: CASSQDPTSNEQFF.

The chain recombines TRBV6-5 with TRBJ1-5; no definite D call. The germline V and J ends were trimmed by 4 bases and 4 bases, with 11 bases remaining between them. The CDR3 spans 14 residues. The germline gives CDR1 MNHEY, CDR2 SVGAGI. The CDR3 bases are TGTGCCAGCAGTTTTTGGACGGTAAATCAGCCCCAGCATTTT. Translating it yields CASSFWTVNQPQHF.

The V call is TRBV14, the J call TRBJ2-1; 8 positions agree with TRBD2. The germline CDR1 and CDR2 sequences are SGHDN and FVKESK. The V and J ends lost 0 bases and 5 bases, in that order; junction bases with no gene match: 12. The CDR3 has 18 amino acids. The CDR3 spells CASSQEGGVRGVDNEQFF. CDR3 in DNA: TGTGCCAGCAGCCAAGAAGGAGGAGTGCGGGGGGTGGACAATGAGCAGTTCTTC.

The V call is TRBV2, the J call TRBJ1-1; D uncertain. Germline V gene sequence: CDR1 SNHLY, CDR2 FYNNEI. V gave up 7 bases and J gave up 0 bases, with 9 bases separating them. The CDR3 is made up of 13 amino acids. CDR3 in DNA: TGTGCCAGCAAAAAAACGGTGAACACTGAAGCTTTCTTT. As protein: CASKKTVNTEAFF. Based on the CDR3 plus reference TRBV2 and TRBJ1-1, the full variable domain is EPEVTQTPSHQVTQMGQEVILRCVPISNHLYFYWYRQILGQKVEFLVSFYNNEISEKSEIFDDQFSVERPDGSNFTLKIRSTKLEDSAMYFCASKKTVNTEAFFGQGTRLTVV.

This clone was seen a few times. V and J are TRBV29-1 and TRBJ2-7; possibly TRBD2 for D (6 bases). V was clipped by 6 bases and J by 0 bases, with 12 bases between them. Germline CDR1 is SQVTM and CDR2 is ANQGSEA. The CDR3 has 13 residues. CDR3 region: CSVGGTLSYEQYF. The CDR3, as DNA: TGCAGCGTCGGCGGGACGCTCTCCTACGAGCAGTACTTC.

This chain links TRBV19 with TRBJ1-2; D remains ambiguous. The V end was cut by 3 bases, the J end by 1 base, with 9 bases between. The germline V gene has CDR1 LNHDA and CDR2 SQIVND (reference sequence). This CDR3 is built from 14 residues. The CDR3: CASSMYGNNYGYTF. CDR3 nucleotide sequence: TGTGCCAGTAGTATGTACGGGAATAACTATGGCTACACCTTC. The full variable domain, completed using reference TRBV19 and TRBJ1-2, is DGGITQSPKYLFRKEGQNVTLSCEQNLNHDAMYWYRQDPGQGLRLIYYSQIVNDFQKGDIAEGYSVSREKKESFPLTVTSAQKNPTAFYLCASSMYGNNYGYTFGSGTRLTVV.

The chain couples TRBV29-1 to TRBJ2-1; unclear D gene. The CDR3 length is 13 residues. Germline CDR1 is SQVTM and CDR2 is ANQGSEA. The V gene lost 2 bases and the J gene lost 7 bases, with 12 bases spanning the gap. The CDR3 loop is CSVERPLRNEQFF. The CDR3 bases are TGCAGCGTTGAAAGACCCCTTAGGAATGAGCAGTTCTTC.